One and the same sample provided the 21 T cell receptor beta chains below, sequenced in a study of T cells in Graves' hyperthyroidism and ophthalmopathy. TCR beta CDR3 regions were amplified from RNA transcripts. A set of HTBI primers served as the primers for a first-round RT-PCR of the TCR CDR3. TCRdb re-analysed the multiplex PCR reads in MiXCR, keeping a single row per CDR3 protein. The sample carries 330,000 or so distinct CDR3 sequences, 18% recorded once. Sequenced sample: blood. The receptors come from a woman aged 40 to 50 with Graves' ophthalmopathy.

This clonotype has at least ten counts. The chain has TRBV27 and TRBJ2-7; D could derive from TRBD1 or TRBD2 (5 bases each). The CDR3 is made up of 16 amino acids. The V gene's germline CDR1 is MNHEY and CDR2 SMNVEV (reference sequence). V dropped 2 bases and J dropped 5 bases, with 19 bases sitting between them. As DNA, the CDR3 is TGTGCCAGCAGTTTAAGTATCGGGACGAAGAGAAACGAGCAGTACTTC. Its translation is CASSLSIGTKRNEQYF.

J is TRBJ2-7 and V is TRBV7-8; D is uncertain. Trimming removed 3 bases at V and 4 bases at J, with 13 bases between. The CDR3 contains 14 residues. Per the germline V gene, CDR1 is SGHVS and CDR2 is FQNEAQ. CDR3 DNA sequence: TGTGCCAGCAGCTTGGGGTATCCTGGATACGAGCAGTACTTC. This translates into CASSLGYPGYEQYF.

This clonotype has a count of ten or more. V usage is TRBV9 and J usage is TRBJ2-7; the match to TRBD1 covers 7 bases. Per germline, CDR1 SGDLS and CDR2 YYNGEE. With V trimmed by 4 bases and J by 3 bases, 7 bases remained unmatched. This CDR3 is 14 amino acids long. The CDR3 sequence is CASSPTGLGYEQYF. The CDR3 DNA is TGTGCCAGCAGCCCGACAGGGTTGGGCTACGAGCAGTACTTC.

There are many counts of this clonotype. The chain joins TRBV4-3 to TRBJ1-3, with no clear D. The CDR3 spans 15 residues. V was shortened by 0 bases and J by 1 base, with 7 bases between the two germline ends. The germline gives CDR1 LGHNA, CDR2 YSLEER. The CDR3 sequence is CASSQDRTSGNTIYF. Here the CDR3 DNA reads TGCGCCAGCAGCCAAGATCGTACATCTGGAAACACCATATATTTT.

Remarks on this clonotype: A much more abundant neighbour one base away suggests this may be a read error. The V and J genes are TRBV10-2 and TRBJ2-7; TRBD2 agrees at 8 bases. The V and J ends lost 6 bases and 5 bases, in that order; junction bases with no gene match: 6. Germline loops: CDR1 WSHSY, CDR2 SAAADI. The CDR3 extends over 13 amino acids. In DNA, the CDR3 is TGCGCCAGCAGCCCAGCGGGAGTGGACGAGCAGTACTTC. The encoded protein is CASSPAGVDEQYF.

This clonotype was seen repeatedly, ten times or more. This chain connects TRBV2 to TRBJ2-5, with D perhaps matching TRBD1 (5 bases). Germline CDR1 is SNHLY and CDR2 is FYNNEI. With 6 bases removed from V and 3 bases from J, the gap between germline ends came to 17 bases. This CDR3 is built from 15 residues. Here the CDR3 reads CASSPTASVKETQYF. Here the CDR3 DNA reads TGTGCCAGCAGCCCGACAGCTTCGGTGAAAGAGACCCAGTACTTC.

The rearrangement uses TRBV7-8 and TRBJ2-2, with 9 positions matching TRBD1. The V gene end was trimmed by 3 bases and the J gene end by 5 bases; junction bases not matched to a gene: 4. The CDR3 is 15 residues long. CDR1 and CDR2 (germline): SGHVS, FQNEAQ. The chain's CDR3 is CASSFGTGCTGELFF. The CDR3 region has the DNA TGTGCCAGCAGCTTTGGGACAGGGTGTACCGGGGAGCTGTTTTTT. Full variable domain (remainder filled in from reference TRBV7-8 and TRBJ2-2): GAGVSQSPRYKVAKRGQDVALRCDPISGHVSLFWYQQALGQGPEFLTYFQNEAQLDKSGLPSDRFFAERPEGSVSTLKIQRTQQEDSAVYLCASSFGTGCTGELFFGEGSRLTVL.

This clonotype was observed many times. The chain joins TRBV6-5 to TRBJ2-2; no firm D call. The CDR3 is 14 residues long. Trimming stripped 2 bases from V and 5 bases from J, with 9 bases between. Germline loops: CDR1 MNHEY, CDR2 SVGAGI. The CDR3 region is CASSYNLVTGELFF. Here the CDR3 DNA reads TGTGCCAGCAGTTACAACTTAGTAACCGGGGAGCTGTTTTTT.

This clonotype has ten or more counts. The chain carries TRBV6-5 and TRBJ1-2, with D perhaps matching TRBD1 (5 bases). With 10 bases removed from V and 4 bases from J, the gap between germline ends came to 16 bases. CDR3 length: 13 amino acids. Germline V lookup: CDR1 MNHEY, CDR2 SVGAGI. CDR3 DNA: TGTGCCACGACAGCATTTTTTAGCTATGGCTACACCTTC. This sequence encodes CATTAFFSYGYTF.

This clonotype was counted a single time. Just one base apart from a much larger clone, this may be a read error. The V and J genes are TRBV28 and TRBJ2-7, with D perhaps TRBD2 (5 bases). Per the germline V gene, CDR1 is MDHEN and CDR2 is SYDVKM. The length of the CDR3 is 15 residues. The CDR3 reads CVSSPEVAGSYEQYF. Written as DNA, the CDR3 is TGTGTCAGCTCTCCTGAGGTCGCGGGCTCCTACGAGCAGTACTTC.

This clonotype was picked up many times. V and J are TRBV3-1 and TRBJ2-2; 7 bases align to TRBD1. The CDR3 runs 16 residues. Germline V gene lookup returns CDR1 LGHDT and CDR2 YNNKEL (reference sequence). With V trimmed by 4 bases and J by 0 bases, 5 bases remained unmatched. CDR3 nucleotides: TGTGCCAGCAGCCCTCCCAGGGGGTCGAACACCGGGGAGCTGTTTTTT. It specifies CASSPPRGSNTGELFF.

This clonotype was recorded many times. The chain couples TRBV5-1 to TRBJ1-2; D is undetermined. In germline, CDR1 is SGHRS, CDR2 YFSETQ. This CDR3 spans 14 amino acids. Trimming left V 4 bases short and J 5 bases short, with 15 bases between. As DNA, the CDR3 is TGCGCCAGCAGCCTGGAGGGCGCAGAGTATGGCTACACCTTC. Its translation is CASSLEGAEYGYTF.

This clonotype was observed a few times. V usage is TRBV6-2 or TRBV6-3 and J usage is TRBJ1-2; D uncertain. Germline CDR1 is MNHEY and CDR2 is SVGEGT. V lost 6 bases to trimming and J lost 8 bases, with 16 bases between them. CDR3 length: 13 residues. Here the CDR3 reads CASRDPEDGGYTF. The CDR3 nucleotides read TGTGCCAGCAGGGATCCTGAGGATGGCGGCTACACCTTC.

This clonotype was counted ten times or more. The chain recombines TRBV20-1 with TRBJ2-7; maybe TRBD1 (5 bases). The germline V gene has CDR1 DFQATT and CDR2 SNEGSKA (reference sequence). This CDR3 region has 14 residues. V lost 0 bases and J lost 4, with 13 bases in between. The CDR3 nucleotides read TGCAGTGCTAGAGACAGGGCGACTTTATACGAGCAGTACTTC. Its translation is CSARDRATLYEQYF.

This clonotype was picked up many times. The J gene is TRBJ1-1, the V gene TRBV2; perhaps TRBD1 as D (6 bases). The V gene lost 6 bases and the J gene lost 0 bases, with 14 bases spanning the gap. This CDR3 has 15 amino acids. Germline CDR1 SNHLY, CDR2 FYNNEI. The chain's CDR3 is CASRFPGTMNTEAFF. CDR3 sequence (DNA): TGTGCCAGCAGATTCCCCGGGACAATGAACACTGAAGCTTTCTTT.

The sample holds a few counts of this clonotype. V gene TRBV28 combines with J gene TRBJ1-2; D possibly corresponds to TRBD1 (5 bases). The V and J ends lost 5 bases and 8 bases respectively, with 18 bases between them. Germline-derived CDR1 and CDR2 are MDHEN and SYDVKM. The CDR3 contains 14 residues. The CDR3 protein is CASSNPSIRGGYTF. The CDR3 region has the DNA TGTGCCAGCAGTAATCCCTCAATTAGGGGCGGCTACACCTTC.

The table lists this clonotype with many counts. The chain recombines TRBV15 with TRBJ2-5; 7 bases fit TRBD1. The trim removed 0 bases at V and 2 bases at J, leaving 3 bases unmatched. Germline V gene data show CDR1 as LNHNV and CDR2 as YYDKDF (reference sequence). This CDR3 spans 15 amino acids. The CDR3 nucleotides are TGTGCCACCAGCAGAGAAAGGGACAGTCAAGAGACCCAGTACTTC. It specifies CATSRERDSQETQYF.

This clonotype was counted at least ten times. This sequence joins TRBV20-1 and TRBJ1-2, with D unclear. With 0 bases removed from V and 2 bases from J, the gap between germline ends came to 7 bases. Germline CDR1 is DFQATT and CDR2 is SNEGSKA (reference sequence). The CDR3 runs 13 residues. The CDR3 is CSARDTANYGYTF. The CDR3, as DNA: TGCAGTGCTAGAGATACCGCGAACTATGGCTACACCTTC.

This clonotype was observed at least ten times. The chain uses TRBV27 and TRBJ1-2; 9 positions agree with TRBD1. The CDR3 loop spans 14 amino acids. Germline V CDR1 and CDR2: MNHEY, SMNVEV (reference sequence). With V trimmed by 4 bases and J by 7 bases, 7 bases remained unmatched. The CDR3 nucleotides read TGTGCCAGCAGTTGGAACAGGGGGCTGAGTGGCTACACCTTC. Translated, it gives CASSWNRGLSGYTF.

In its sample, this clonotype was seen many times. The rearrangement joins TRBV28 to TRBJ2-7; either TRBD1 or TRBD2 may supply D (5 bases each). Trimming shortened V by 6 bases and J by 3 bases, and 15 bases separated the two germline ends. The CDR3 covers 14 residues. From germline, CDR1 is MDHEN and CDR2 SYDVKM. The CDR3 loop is CASSTRGTHYEQYF. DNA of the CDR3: TGTGCCAGCAGCACAAGAGGGACCCACTACGAGCAGTACTTC. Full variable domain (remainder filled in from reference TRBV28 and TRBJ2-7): DVKVTQSSRYLVKRTGEKVFLECVQDMDHENMFWYRQDPGLGLRLIYFSYDVKMKEKGDIPEGYSVSREKKERFSLILESASTNQTSMYLCASSTRGTHYEQYFGPGTRLTVT.

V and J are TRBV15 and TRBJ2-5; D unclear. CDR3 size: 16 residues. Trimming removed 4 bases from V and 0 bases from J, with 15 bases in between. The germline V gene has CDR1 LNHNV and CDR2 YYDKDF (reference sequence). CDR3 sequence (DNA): TGTGCCACCAGCAAAAGTAGAGTAAGGTACCAAGAGACCCAGTACTTC. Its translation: CATSKSRVRYQETQYF.